This T cell receptor (beta chain) was profiled in a study of T cell repertoires in cytomegalovirus infection (dated 2019 in TCRdb). About the full investigation: Donor HLA type was relevant to the analysis, as public TCR beta signatures indicated carriage of CMV infection together with the matching HLA type.

CDR1 and CDR2 (SGHVS, FQNEAQ) derive from the germline V gene. Including the terminal cysteine and phenylalanine, the CDR3 comprises 15 residues. Left in the record is the CDR3 DNA by itself, 45 bases read in frame from the first base. For sequencing, an Illumina HiSeq 1500 was employed. TCRdb reran the public reads through fastp at Q25 and MiXCR, keeping productive beta chains. Rows merge per CDR3 protein into single entries with the most common DNA and genes. For this sample there are roughly 630,000 distinct CDR3 sequences; 24% appear just once. The biggest ten clones account for 6.5% to 10% of the sample. A word on this clonotype: Its antigen is currently not known. This sequence may be a read error, since a much larger clone differs from it by one base.

Results and caveats for the whole study, not just this receptor: Cumulative frequency of public TCR beta family members discriminated carriers of CMV infection plus the relevant HLA type in this cohort and an independent roughly 330-donor cohort. The ex vivo response was dominated by HLA-C-restricted CMV-specific TCR beta clonotypes, and the single most frequent clonotype in two of eight donors was supplied by these HLA-C-restricted clonotypes.

The sequence joins TRBV7-8 to TRBJ1-5, with the D gene not confidently named. This TCR derives from a human donor in good health (CMV status not recorded). Some clones in this sample may be carry-over from other donors' samples. Sequencing input: CD8+ T cells from PBMCs. The DNA sequence is TGTGTCAGCAGCTTAGCGGACCCACGCAATCAGCCCCAGCATTTT. Its amino acids are CVSSLADPRNQPQHF.